This T cell receptor (beta chain) derives from a study of blood T cells in healthy people across ages (dated by TCRdb to about 2015). Study-wide context: Template switching captured roughly one uniquely barcoded TCR beta cDNA molecule per two T cells in model experiments. Using deep sequencing normalized with unique cDNA molecular identifiers, the study measured how TCR beta repertoire diversity changes with age. Donors were grouped into four age groups: young (average 16 years), middle-aged (roughly 37), aged (about 59) and long-lived (approximately 81). For two donors (one aged 18 to 30 and one aged 80 or older), the study analyzed two additional independent replicas of 1 million unique cDNA reads from the same blood draw. General study outcomes and caveats: Observed TCR beta diversity per million T cells fell roughly linearly with age, and a significant reduction was already apparent by age roughly 40. There was a strong correlation between observed TCR beta diversity and the percentage of naive T cells measured by flow cytometry. Bulk unsorted PBMC profiling prevented conclusive comparison of naive and antigen-experienced compartments. Compared with the aged group, the long-lived group had more naive CD4+ T cells, fewer expanded clones and increased TCR diversity, suggesting age selection. The CMV infection status of donors was not known, potentially confounding age-related changes in expanded clonotypes. Total diversity estimates from one million sequenced T cells were considered lower bounds and underestimates.

Via the germline V gene (reference sequence), CDR1 is MNHEY and CDR2 SMNVEV. The CDR3, from cysteine to phenylalanine, totals 15 residues. The entry retains the CDR3 DNA only, 45 bases that are in frame from base 1. From V the trimming removes 3 bases and from J it removes 0 bases, while the gene matches leave 5 bases of the junction unaccounted for. Donors were 35 to 40 systemically healthy Caucasian individuals from Russia aged roughly 6 to 90 years. Ten milliliters of peripheral blood were drawn from each donor into EDTA-treated Vacutainer tubes. Ficoll-Paque density-gradient centrifugation was used to isolate PBMCs, with at least 6.5 million per sample. Trizol reagent was used to extract total RNA from the PBMCs, yielding at least 5.5 micrograms per sample. The percentages of naive CD45RAhigh/CD27high T cells were determined by flow cytometry on a PBMC aliquot from every donor. In the case of this clonotype: Its cognate antigen has yet to be identified. Per-base quality was not reported, and no clone a single base away is much larger than it.

Libraries were constructed by 5' RACE. Sequenced using an Illumina HiSeq 2500. A second PCR of roughly 7 to 11 cycles was performed with a sample-barcoded 5' primer and a J-beta primer mix. Each TCR beta cDNA molecule received a unique molecular identifier from a template-switch 5' adaptor carrying 12 random nucleotides. Each sample yielded at least 2.5 million CDR3-containing paired-end reads. First-strand cDNA synthesis was performed from all RNA using the Mint cDNA synthesis kit, with priming by a TRBC-specific oligonucleotide. All cDNA was treated with uracil-DNA glycosylase and then went through a first 18-cycle PCR with the universal primers M1SS and BC2_uni_R. The paper's data handling went like this. Each sample was normalized by randomly selecting 1 million high-quality reads, each carrying a distinct molecular identifier. Instead of being binned into consensus sequences, reads with shared molecular identifiers were discarded. CDR3 identification, clonotype clustering and error correction used MiTCR with a Q25 quality threshold and the strictest error-elimination algorithm. A nonparametric unseen species model with Euler transformation was used to estimate lower-bound total TCR beta diversity. The public sequencing data were trimmed at Q25 with fastp and processed into clonotypes with MiXCR by TCRdb, which kept only in-frame beta chains. Rows are unified per CDR3 protein, each entry keeping the most common DNA and genes. Here the V and J calls rest on TCRdb's processing, not on the authors' analysis. Within this sample are over 750,000 distinct CDR3 sequences, with roughly 25% of them counted one time only. The ten largest clones represent 9% to 9.5% of the sample.

These data were likewise used in another study, on T cells of mothers and their children. The second publication reports: Donors were nine systemically healthy Caucasian individuals: three mothers and their six children. cDNA synthesis used all of the extracted RNA, with around 1.4 ug of RNA in each 15 ul reaction. In the second PCR, the M1S primer introduced both the sample barcodes and 2-4 random nucleotides. More than 8 million TCR beta CDR3 reads were obtained from each mother, and about 3 million reads were obtained from each child. Thymic selection shapes the output of TCR recombination in a similar way in related and unrelated pairs, and inherited differences have a minor effect. Normalized repertoire overlap in related mother-child pairs was always slightly higher than in unrelated mother-child pairs, but the difference was never significant. Persistent microchimeric T cell clones were not detected, at a sensitivity of about 100 clones per million clonotypes. The study used deep NGS to compare TCR beta repertoires of mothers and children, seeking features distinguishing related mother-child pairs from unrelated individuals. On average, the children were about 10 +/- 4 years old, while the mothers were about 40 +/- 4 years old. After adapter ligation was performed with NEBNext reagents, the libraries were sequenced on an Illumina HiSeq 2000 with 100+100 nt paired-end reads. To prevent cross-contamination, the mother and child libraries were prepared a month apart and were sequenced in separate runs. Each donor had between about 450,000 and 2,100,000 distinct TCR beta clonotypes identified. Naive TCR beta clonotypes were estimated from low-frequency clonotypes matched to each donor's FACS-determined naive share, without sorting.

The receptor's source is a boy younger than 18 in good health. Sequenced sample: blood. The V and J segments used are TRBV27 and TRBJ2-7, with 7 bases in between that match TRBD2. The DNA sequence is given as TGTGCCAGCAGTTTTTACGGGACTAACTCCTACGAGCAGTACTTC. It is translated as CASSFYGTNSYEQYF.